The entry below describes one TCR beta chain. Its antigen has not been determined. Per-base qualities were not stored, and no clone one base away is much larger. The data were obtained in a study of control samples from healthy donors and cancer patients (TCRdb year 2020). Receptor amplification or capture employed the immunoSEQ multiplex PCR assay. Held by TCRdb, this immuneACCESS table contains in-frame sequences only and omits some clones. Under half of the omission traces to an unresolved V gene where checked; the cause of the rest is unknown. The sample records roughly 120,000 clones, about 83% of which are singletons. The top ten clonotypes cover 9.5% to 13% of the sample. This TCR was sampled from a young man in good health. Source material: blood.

The DNA reads as follows: TGTGCCAGCAGTCCGCTCACAGGCAGGGGACCCTACAATGAGCAGTTCTTC. Its protein reads: CASSPLTGRGPYNEQFF. This sequence uses TRBV6-6 and TRBJ2-1; the D gene is perhaps TRBD1, on 6 matching bases. V is shortened by 5 bases, J by 2 bases, and the region joining them spans 19 bases. CDR3 length: 17 amino acids, cysteine to phenylalanine. The kept DNA is CDR3 alone, 51 bases in frame from the first base. The germline V gene encodes CDR1 MNHNY and CDR2 SVGAGI (reference sequence).